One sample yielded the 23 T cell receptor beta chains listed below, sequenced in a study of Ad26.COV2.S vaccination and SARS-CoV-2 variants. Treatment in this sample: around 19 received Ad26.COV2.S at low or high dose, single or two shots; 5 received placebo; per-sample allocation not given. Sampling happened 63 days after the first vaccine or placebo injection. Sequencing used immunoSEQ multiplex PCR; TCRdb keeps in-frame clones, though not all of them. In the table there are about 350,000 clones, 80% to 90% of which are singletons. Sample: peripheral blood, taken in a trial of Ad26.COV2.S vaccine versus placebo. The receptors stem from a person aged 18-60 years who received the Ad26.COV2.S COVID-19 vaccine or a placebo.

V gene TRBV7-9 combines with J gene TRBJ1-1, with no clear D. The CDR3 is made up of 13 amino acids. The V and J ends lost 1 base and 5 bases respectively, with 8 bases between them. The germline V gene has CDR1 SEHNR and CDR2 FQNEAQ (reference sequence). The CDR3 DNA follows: TGTGCCAGCAGCTTAGGAGGGCCTACTGAAGCTTTCTTT. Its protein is CASSLGGPTEAFF. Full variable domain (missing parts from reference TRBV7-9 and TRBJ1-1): DTGVSQNPRHKITKRGQNVTFRCDPISEHNRLYWYRQTLGQGPEFLTYFQNEAQLEKSRLLSDRFSAERPKGSFSTLEIQRTEQGDSAMYLCASSLGGPTEAFFGQGTRLTVV.

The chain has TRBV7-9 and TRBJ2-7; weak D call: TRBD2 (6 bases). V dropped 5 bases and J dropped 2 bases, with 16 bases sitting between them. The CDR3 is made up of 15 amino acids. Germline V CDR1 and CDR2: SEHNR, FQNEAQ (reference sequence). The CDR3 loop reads CASSGRASDTYEQYF. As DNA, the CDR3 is TGTGCCAGCAGCGGTCGAGCTAGCGACACCTACGAGCAGTACTTC.

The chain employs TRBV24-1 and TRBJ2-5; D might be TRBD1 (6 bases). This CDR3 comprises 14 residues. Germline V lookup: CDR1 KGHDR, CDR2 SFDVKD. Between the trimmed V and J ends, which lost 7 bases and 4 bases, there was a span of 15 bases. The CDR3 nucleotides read TGTGCCACCAGCCCTTCCAGGGGTAGAGAGACCCAGTACTTC. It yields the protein CATSPSRGRETQYF.

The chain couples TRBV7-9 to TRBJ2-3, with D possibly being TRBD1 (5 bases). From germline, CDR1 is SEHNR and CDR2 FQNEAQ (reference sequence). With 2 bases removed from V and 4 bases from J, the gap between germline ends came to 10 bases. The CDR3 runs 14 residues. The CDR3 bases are TGTGCCAGCAGCTTAACAGGCTCCCCAGATACGCAGTATTTT. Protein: CASSLTGSPDTQYF.

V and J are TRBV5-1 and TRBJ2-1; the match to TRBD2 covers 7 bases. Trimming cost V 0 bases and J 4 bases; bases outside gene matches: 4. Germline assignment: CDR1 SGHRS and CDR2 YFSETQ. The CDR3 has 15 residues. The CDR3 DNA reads TGCGCCAGCAGCTTGGTAGGCGGGAGATACAATGAGCAGTTCTTC. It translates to CASSLVGGRYNEQFF.

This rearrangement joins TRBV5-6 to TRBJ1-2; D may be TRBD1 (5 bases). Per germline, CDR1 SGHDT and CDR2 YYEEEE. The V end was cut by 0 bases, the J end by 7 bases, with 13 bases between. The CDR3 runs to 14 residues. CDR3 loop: CASSLASGVGGYTF. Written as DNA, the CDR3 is TGTGCCAGCAGCTTGGCTTCGGGGGTTGGTGGCTACACCTTC.

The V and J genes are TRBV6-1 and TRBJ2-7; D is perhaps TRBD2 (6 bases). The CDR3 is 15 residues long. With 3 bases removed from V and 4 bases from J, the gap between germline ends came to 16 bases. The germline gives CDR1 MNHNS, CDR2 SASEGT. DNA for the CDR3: TGTGCCAGCAGTGAGCGGGGACCCACTGTTTACGAGCAGTACTTC. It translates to CASSERGPTVYEQYF.

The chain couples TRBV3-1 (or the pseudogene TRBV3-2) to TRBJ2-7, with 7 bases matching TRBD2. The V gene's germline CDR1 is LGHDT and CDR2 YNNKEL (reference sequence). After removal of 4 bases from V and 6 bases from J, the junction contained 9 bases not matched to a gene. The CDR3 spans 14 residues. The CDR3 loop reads CASSLREGRGEQYF. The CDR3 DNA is TGTGCCAGCAGCCTCAGGGAGGGTAGAGGCGAGCAGTACTTC.

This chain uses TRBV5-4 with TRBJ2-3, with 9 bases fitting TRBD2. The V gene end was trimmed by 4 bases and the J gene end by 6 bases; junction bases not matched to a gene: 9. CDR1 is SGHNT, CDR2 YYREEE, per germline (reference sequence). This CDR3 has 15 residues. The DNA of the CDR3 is TGTGCCAGCAGCCCCCGCAGCGGGAGGCACGATACGCAGTATTTT. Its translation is CASSPRSGRHDTQYF.

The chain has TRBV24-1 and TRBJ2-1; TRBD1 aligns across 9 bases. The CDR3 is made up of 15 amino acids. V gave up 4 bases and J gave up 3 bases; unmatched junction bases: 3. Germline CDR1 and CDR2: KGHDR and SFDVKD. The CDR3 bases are TGTGCCACCAGTGAGGGACAGGGTTACTACAATGAGCAGTTCTTC. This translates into CATSEGQGYYNEQFF.

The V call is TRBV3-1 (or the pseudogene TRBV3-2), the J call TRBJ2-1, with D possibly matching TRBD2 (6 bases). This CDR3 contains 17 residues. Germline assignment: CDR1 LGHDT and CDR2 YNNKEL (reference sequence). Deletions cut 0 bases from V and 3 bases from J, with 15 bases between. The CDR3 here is CASSQDRRGAVYNEQFF. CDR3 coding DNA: TGTGCCAGCAGCCAAGATCGACGCGGGGCGGTCTACAATGAGCAGTTCTTC.

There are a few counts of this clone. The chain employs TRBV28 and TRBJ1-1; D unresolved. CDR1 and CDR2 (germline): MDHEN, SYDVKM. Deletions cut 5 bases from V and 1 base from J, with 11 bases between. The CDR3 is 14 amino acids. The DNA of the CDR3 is TGTGCCAGCAGTCTCCCTACTGGGAACACTGAAGCTTTCTTT. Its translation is CASSLPTGNTEAFF.

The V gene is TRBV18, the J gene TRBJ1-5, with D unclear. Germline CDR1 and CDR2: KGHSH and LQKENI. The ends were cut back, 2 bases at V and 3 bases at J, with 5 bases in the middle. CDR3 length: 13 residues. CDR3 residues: CASSPGPNQPQHF. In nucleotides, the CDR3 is TGTGCCAGCTCACCAGGTCCCAATCAGCCCCAGCATTTT.

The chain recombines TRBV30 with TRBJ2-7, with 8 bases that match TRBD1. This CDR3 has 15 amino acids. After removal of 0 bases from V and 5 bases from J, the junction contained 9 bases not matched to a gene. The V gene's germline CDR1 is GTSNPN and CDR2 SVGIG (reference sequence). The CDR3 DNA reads TGTGCCTGGAGTGTACTGAGTCCAGGGGGCGACGAGCAGTACTTC. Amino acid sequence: CAWSVLSPGGDEQYF.

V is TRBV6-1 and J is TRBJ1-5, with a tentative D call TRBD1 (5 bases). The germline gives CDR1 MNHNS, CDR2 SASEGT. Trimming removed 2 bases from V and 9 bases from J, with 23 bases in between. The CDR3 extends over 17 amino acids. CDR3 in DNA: TGTGCCAGCAGTGAAAGTCAGGGAGGGCCGGCCCCGGGGCCCCAGCATTTT. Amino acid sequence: CASSESQGGPAPGPQHF.

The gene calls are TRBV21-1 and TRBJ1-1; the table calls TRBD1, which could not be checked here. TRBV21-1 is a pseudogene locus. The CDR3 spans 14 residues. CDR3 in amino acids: CAIQGALRVTEAFF. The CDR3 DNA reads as TGTGCCATACAGGGGGCGCTTAGGGTCACTGAAGCTTTCTTT.

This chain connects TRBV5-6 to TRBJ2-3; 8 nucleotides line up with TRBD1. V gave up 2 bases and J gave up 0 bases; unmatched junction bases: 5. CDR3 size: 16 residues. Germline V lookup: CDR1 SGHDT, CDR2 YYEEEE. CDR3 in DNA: TGTGCCAGCAGCTTTCAGGGGGCCAGGAGCACAGATACGCAGTATTTT. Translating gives CASSFQGARSTDTQYF.

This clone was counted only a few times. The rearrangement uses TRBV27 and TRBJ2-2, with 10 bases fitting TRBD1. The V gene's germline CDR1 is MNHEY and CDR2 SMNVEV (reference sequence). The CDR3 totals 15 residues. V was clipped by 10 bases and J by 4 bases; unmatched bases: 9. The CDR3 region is CAIRQGAVGTGELFF. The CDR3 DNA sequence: TGTGCCATCCGACAGGGGGCGGTAGGCACCGGGGAGCTGTTTTTT.

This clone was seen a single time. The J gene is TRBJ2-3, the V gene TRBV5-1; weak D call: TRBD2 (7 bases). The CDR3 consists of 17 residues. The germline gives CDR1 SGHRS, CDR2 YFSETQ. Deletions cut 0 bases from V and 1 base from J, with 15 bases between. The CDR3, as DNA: TGCGCCAGCAGCTTGGTTGTGGGGGGGCCAGGCACAGATACGCAGTATTTT. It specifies CASSLVVGGPGTDTQYF.

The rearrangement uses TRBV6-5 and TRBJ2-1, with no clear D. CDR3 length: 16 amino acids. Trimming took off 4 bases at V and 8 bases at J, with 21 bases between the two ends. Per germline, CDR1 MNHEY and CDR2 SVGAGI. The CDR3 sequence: CASSSLSLIFGDEQFF. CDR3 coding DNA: TGTGCCAGCAGTTCGCTTTCGTTAATATTTGGGGATGAGCAGTTCTTC.

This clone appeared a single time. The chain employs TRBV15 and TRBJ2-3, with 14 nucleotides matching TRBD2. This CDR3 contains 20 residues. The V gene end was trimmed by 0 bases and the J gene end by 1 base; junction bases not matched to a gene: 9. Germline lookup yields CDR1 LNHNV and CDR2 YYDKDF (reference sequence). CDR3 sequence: CATSRDRGTSGGSRTDTQYF. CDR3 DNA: TGTGCCACCAGCAGAGATCGAGGGACTAGCGGGGGTTCTCGCACAGATACGCAGTATTTT.

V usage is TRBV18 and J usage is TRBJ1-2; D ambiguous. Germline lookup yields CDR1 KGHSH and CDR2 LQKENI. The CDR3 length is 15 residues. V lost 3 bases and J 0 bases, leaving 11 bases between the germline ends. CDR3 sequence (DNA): TGTGCCAGCTCACCCGGGGAGGCCGCTAACTATGGCTACACCTTC. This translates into CASSPGEAANYGYTF.

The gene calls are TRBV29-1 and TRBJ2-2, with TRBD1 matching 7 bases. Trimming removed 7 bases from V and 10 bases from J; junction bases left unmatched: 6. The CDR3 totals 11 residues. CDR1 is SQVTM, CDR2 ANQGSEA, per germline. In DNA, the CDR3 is TGCAGCGGAAAGACAGGGCTGGAGCTGTTTTTT. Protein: CSGKTGLELFF.